Here is one T cell receptor (beta chain) with its context. The antigen is not known. This specimen belongs to a study of cytomegalovirus exposure and HLA in healthy donors. Study-wide results and limits: TCR beta chains numbering under 200 were designated cytomegalovirus-associated. Within the approximately 110 validation repertoires, first-cohort TCR clusters tended to co-occur, according to a later analysis.

This table comes from immunoSEQ multiplex PCR, and its TCRdb copy is limited to in-frame clones, with some not included. This sample has tens of thousands of clones, with approximately 93% found just once. Separation from the approximately 710-subject first cohort characterized the approximately 120-subject validation cohort, to which the donors belonged. The germline V and J ends were trimmed by 7 bases and 1 base, with 10 bases remaining between them. The V gene's germline CDR1 is LNHDA and CDR2 SQIVND (reference sequence). This CDR3 has 13 amino acids. Sequencing was carried out using PBMCs. The clonotype was recovered from a man between 18 and 35 years old in good health and CMV-seropositive. The V gene is TRBV19, the J gene TRBJ1-1; D remains ambiguous. The CDR3 here is CASNWRRNTEAFF. DNA of the CDR3: TGTGCCAGTAACTGGCGGAGGAACACTGAAGCTTTCTTT.